A single sample is the source of the 16 T cell receptor beta chains below, sequenced in a study of regulatory T cells in long-lasting Graves disease. The time point was: newly diagnosed GD, antithyroid drugs for less than 3 months. Extracted RNA from PBMCs served as the source of the TCR library. CDR3-region Arm-PCR and iRepertoire HTBI primers produced the TCR beta libraries. TCRdb re-called the multiplex PCR reads with MiXCR, one entry per CDR3 protein. The data show around 420,000 distinct CDR3 sequences, roughly 16% seen once. The sequencing used peripheral blood mononuclear cells (PBMCs), collected at new diagnosis, from a patient treated with antithyroid drugs. The receptors here all came from a female donor with Graves disease.

This clonotype has just a few counts. V is TRBV9 and J is TRBJ2-3; D assignment may be TRBD1 or TRBD2 (5 bases each). V was cut by 7 bases and J by 4 bases, with 22 bases left in between. The CDR3 covers 16 residues. From germline, CDR1 is SGDLS and CDR2 YYNGEE. CDR3 residues: CASAGLGPTRADTQYF. The CDR3 coding sequence is TGTGCCAGCGCGGGCCTGGGGCCAACTAGGGCAGATACGCAGTATTTT.

This clonotype has at least ten counts. This chain links TRBV10-3 with TRBJ2-5; 12 bases align to TRBD2. The CDR3 contains 15 residues. CDR1 and CDR2 (germline): ENHRY, SYGVKD. Losses at the gene ends were 4 bases for V and 2 bases for J; bases not matched to a gene: 2. The CDR3 sequence: CAISGTSGRQETQYF. The CDR3 DNA is TGTGCCATCAGTGGAACTAGCGGGAGGCAAGAGACCCAGTACTTC.

This clonotype was counted at least ten times. V gene TRBV6-9 combines with J gene TRBJ1-6; 11 bases line up with TRBD1. V dropped 4 bases and J dropped 13; count of bases not matched to a gene: 12. Germline assignment: CDR1 MNHGY and CDR2 SVAAGI. This CDR3 comprises 16 residues. The CDR3 sequence is CASSSRAGQGAFPLHF. The CDR3 DNA reads TGTGCCAGCAGTTCCAGGGCAGGACAGGGGGCATTTCCCCTCCACTTT.

This clonotype was seen repeatedly, ten times or more. The chain employs TRBV4-3 and TRBJ2-1, with TRBD2 matching over 7 bases. The CDR3 loop spans 18 amino acids. Looked up from germline, CDR1 is LGHNA and CDR2 is YSLEER. J lost 3 bases, V lost 1 base, and 12 bases had no gene match. The CDR3 DNA follows: TGCGCCAGCAGCCAAGTTAGTGAGAGCGGGGTTATCTACAATGAGCAGTTCTTC. Protein sequence: CASSQVSESGVIYNEQFF.

About this clonotype: This may be a read error: a much more frequent sequence differs by one nucleotide. The rearrangement uses TRBV11-3 and TRBJ2-3, with 8 bases aligning to TRBD2. Germline V lookup: CDR1 SGHNT, CDR2 YENEEA. The V and J ends lost 1 base and 10 bases, in that order; junction bases with no gene match: 4. The CDR3 length is 13 residues. In nucleotides, the CDR3 is TGTGCCAGCAGCTTAGCGGGGGGGCCCTCGCAGTATTTT. Protein: CASSLAGGPSQYF. Full variable domain (outside the CDR3, taken from reference TRBV11-3 and TRBJ2-3): EAGVVQSPRYKIIEKKQPVAFWCNPISGHNTLYWYLQNLGQGPELLIRYENEEAVDDSQLPKDRFSAERLKGVDSTLKIQPAELGDSAVYLCASSLAGGPSQYFGPGTRLTVL.

The V and J genes are TRBV6-1 and TRBJ2-3; D possibly matches TRBD1 or TRBD2 (5 bases each). Deletions cut 7 bases from V and 4 bases from J, with 18 bases between. CDR3 length: 15 amino acids. The germline V gene has CDR1 MNHNS and CDR2 SASEGT. CDR3 in amino acids: CASTRDRNSADTQYF. The CDR3 DNA sequence: TGTGCCAGCACCCGGGACCGGAATTCCGCAGATACGCAGTATTTT.

This clonotype was observed at least ten times. The CDR3 protein is CSVEIPGPYGYTF. As DNA, the CDR3 is TGCAGCGTTGAAATTCCGGGGCCCTATGGCTACACCTTC. The gene calls are TRBV29-1 and TRBJ1-2; a weak D match, TRBD1 (5 bases). The CDR3 has 13 residues. The germline CDR1 and CDR2 sequences are SQVTM and ANQGSEA. V was clipped by 2 bases and J by 4 bases, with 11 bases between them.

This clonotype was seen repeatedly, ten times or more. The rearrangement links TRBV2 to TRBJ1-5, with a possible D match to TRBD1 (6 bases). The CDR3 contains 14 residues. Germline CDR1 and CDR2: SNHLY and FYNNEI. The V and J ends lost 7 bases and 5 bases respectively, with 15 bases between them. Here the CDR3 DNA reads TGTGCCAGCATATTGGCAAAGGGGGATCAGCCCCAGCATTTT. Its protein product is CASILAKGDQPQHF. Drawing the rest from reference TRBV2 and TRBJ1-5, the complete variable domain is EPEVTQTPSHQVTQMGQEVILRCVPISNHLYFYWYRQILGQKVEFLVSFYNNEISEKSEIFDDQFSVERPDGSNFTLKIRSTKLEDSAMYFCASILAKGDQPQHFGDGTRLSIL.

The chain joins TRBV19 to TRBJ2-7, with D unresolved. The end of the DNA is better explained by TRBJ2-5, so the J call may be wrong. Germline assignment: CDR1 LNHDA and CDR2 SQIVND (reference sequence). This CDR3 has 13 residues. The CDR3 loop reads CASSMSNQETQYF. The CDR3 coding sequence is TGTGCCAGTAGTATGTCAAACCAAGAGACCCAGTACTTC.

This clonotype occurred a few times. One junction end disagrees with the germline gene, perhaps due to a read error. The chain joins TRBV12-3 or TRBV12-4 to TRBJ2-1; 10 bases are a match to TRBD1. This CDR3 has 14 residues. Here the CDR3 DNA reads TGTGCCAGCACCCGGACAGGGGGAGTTAATGAGCAGCTCTTC. It translates to CASTRTGGVNEQLF.

This clonotype was observed a few times. The chain employs TRBV5-6 and TRBJ2-5; no clear D. The CDR3 is made up of 16 amino acids. Trimming pared 6 bases from V and 9 bases from J, leaving 27 bases between. Germline loops: CDR1 SGHDT, CDR2 YYEEEE. In DNA form, the CDR3 reads TGTGCCAGCACCCTGAAGGTTTCGAGACACCCCGAGGCCCAGTACTTC. Encoded protein: CASTLKVSRHPEAQYF. The variable domain in full, with the rest retrieved from reference TRBV5-6 and TRBJ2-5, is DAGVTQSPTHLIKTRGQQVTLRCSPKSGHDTVSWYQQALGQGPQFIFQYYEEEERQRGNFPDRFSGHQFPNYSSELNVNALLLGDSALYLCASTLKVSRHPEAQYFGPGTRLLVL.

A few counts support this clonotype. The CDR3 reads CASSPGGLAGGSGEQYF. The DNA of the CDR3 is TGTGCCAGCAGCCCCGGAGGACTAGCGGGAGGGTCGGGAGAGCAGTACTTC. V is TRBV3-1 and J is TRBJ2-7; TRBD2 aligns across 15 bases. V lost 4 bases to trimming and J lost 7 bases; unmatched junction nucleotides: 11. CDR1 is LGHDT, CDR2 YNNKEL, per germline (reference sequence). This CDR3 has 17 amino acids.

This clonotype has only a few counts. The rearrangement joins TRBV27 to TRBJ2-4; 9 nucleotides match TRBD1. CDR1 and CDR2 (germline): MNHEY, SMNVEV (reference sequence). This CDR3 is 14 amino acids long. J was trimmed by 4 bases and V by 6 bases; bases with no gene match: 4. Written as DNA, the CDR3 is TGTGCCAGCAGGGCCGGGACAGGGAAAAACATTCAGTACTTC. Residues: CASRAGTGKNIQYF.

This clonotype was detected ten times or more. The chain couples TRBV29-1 to TRBJ1-1; no reliable D call. This CDR3 region has 12 residues. Germline CDR1 and CDR2: SQVTM and ANQGSEA. With 0 bases removed from V and 11 bases from J, the gap between germline ends came to 13 bases. The CDR3 region is CSVEDAGIGAFF. The CDR3 DNA sequence: TGCAGCGTTGAAGACGCGGGGATTGGTGCTTTCTTT.

This chain joins TRBV19 and TRBJ2-3; tentatively, D is TRBD1 (5 bases). CDR1 is LNHDA, CDR2 SQIVND, per germline (reference sequence). Trimming removed 5 bases at V and 5 bases at J, with 14 bases between. The CDR3 consists of 14 residues. CDR3 in DNA: TGTGCCAGTAGTCCCGACAGAGATCAAGATACGCAGTATTTT. This sequence encodes CASSPDRDQDTQYF.

This clonotype appeared a single time. The V call is TRBV5-1, the J call TRBJ1-1; D not resolved. Germline CDR1 SGHRS, CDR2 YFSETQ. CDR3 length: 15 residues. V was cut by 0 bases and J by 1 base, with 10 bases left in between. The chain's CDR3 is CASSLVRTENTEAFF. CDR3 in DNA: TGCGCCAGCAGCTTGGTTCGCACCGAGAACACTGAAGCTTTCTTT.